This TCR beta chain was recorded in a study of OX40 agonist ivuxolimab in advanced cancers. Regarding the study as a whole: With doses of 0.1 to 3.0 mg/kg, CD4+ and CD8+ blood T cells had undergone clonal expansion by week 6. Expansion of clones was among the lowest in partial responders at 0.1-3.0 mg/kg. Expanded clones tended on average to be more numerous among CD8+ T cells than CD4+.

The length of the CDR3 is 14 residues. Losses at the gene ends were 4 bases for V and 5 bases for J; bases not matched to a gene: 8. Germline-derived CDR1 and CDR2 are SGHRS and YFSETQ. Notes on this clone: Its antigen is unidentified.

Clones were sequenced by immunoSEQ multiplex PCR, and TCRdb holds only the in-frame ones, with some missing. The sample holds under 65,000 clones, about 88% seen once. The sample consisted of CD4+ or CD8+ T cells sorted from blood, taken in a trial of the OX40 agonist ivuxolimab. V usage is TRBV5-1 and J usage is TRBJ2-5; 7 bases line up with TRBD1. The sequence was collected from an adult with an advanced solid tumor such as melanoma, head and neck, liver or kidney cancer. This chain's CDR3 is CASSLQGNSETQYF. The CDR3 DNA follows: TGCGCCAGCAGCCTACAGGGGAATTCGGAGACCCAGTACTTC.